One and the same sample provided the 26 T cell receptor beta chains below, sequenced in a study of shared clonotypes between healthy human individuals. Profiling relied on immunoSEQ multiplex PCR, and the TCRdb table lists in-frame clones only, not all of them. The repertoire holds around 1.1 million clones, with 75% to 80% as singletons. The sequencing input was memory CD4+ T cells from PBMCs. Subset specified: CD45RA-negative fraction. These receptors all stem from a man aged 18 to 29 in good health. Some clones in this sample may be carry-over from other donors' samples.

This chain uses TRBV4-1 with TRBJ1-1; a possible D gene is TRBD1 (6 bases). Germline CDR1 reads MGHRA; CDR2 reads YSYEKL. CDR3 size: 15 residues. V lost 3 bases, J lost 1 base, and 12 bases lay in between. CDR3 sequence (DNA): TGCGCCAGCAGCCATACCGGGACACAGAACACTGAAGCTTTCTTT. Residues: CASSHTGTQNTEAFF.

The chain carries TRBV4-1 and TRBJ1-1, with D uncertain. Germline values: CDR1 MGHRA, CDR2 YSYEKL. The CDR3 is 14 amino acids. Trimming pared 4 bases from V and 1 base from J, leaving 10 bases between. CDR3 DNA: TGCGCCAGCAGCCCAGTCGGGAAGAACACTGAAGCTTTCTTT. Residues: CASSPVGKNTEAFF.

The chain recombines TRBV9 with TRBJ2-3, with D tentatively TRBD1 (5 bases). The CDR3 totals 16 residues. Trimming removed 4 bases at V and 2 bases at J, with 17 bases between. CDR1 is SGDLS and CDR2 is YYNGEE in the germline V gene. The CDR3 is CASSLQAWGFTDTQYF. The CDR3 DNA sequence: TGTGCCAGCAGCCTACAGGCGTGGGGCTTCACAGATACGCAGTATTTT.

This chain links TRBV27 with TRBJ1-2, with 12 nucleotides matching TRBD1. Trimming removed 6 bases from V and 4 bases from J; junction bases left unmatched: 18. The germline V gene encodes CDR1 MNHEY and CDR2 SMNVEV (reference sequence). The CDR3 is made up of 19 amino acids. The CDR3 DNA reads TGTGCCAGCAGCCAAAGGGCCGGGACAGGGGGCCCTTATCCCTATGGCTACACCTTC. Protein: CASSQRAGTGGPYPYGYTF.

The chain combines TRBV7-9 with TRBJ2-1; 10 bases map to TRBD2. V lost 5 bases, J lost 3 bases, and 7 bases stayed unmatched. Germline values: CDR1 SEHNR, CDR2 FQNEAQ (reference sequence). CDR3 length: 16 residues. Here the CDR3 reads CASSPRGLADYNEQFF. In DNA form, the CDR3 reads TGTGCCAGCAGCCCTAGAGGACTAGCGGACTACAATGAGCAGTTCTTC.

V gene TRBV5-1 combines with J gene TRBJ2-2; D call uncertain. CDR1 is SGHRS, CDR2 YFSETQ, per germline. This CDR3 region has 15 residues. The V end was cut by 0 bases, the J end by 7 bases, with 13 bases between. CDR3 protein: CASSLGARSGGELFF. In DNA form, the CDR3 reads TGCGCCAGCAGCTTGGGCGCAAGGTCGGGCGGGGAGCTGTTTTTT.

V gene TRBV11-1 combines with J gene TRBJ1-1, with 7 bases that match TRBD1. Germline loops: CDR1 SGHAT, CDR2 FQDESV (reference sequence). V dropped 0 bases and J dropped 0; count of bases not matched to a gene: 7. The CDR3 totals 17 residues. The CDR3 loop reads CASSLARTGLMNTEAFF. The CDR3 DNA sequence: TGTGCCAGCAGCTTAGCGCGGACAGGCCTCATGAACACTGAAGCTTTCTTT.

This clone was detected many times. V usage is TRBV7-3 and J usage is TRBJ2-1; D tentatively fits TRBD1 or TRBD2 (5 bases each). The V gene lost 5 bases and the J gene lost 0 bases, with 14 bases spanning the gap. The CDR3 has 16 residues. The germline CDR1 and CDR2 sequences are SGHTA and FQGTGA. The CDR3 region has the DNA TGTGCCAGCAGCCTGGGACCCGCCGGCTCCTACAATGAGCAGTTCTTC. Residues: CASSLGPAGSYNEQFF.

The chain joins TRBV2 to TRBJ2-2, with D unresolved. In germline, CDR1 is SNHLY, CDR2 FYNNEI. Trimming took 11 bases from V and 4 from J, leaving 20 bases between them. The CDR3 runs 15 residues. DNA for the CDR3: TGTGCCGGCCGAAGACGGGCGAGTGGCACCGGGGAGCTGTTTTTT. Encoded protein: CAGRRRASGTGELFF.

The chain combines TRBV6-6 with TRBJ2-7; D not certain. The CDR3 covers 12 residues. V was pared by 2 bases and J by 7 bases, with 9 bases between. CDR1 is MNHNY and CDR2 is SVGAGI in the germline V gene (reference sequence). The CDR3 coding sequence is TGTGCCAGCAGTTACACCGCTCGGGAGCAGTACTTC. Translated, it gives CASSYTAREQYF.

The chain links TRBV18 to TRBJ2-7, with D possibly matching TRBD1 (8 bases). The germline gives CDR1 KGHSH, CDR2 LQKENI. V was cut by 3 bases and J by 3 bases, with 18 bases left in between. The CDR3 length is 16 residues. The chain's CDR3 is CASSPPSTGGDYEQYF. CDR3 in DNA: TGTGCCAGCTCACCTCCCTCAACAGGGGGGGACTACGAGCAGTACTTC.

This clone has just a few counts. The gene calls are TRBV2 and TRBJ1-5, with D unresolved. CDR3 size: 11 residues. Per the germline V gene, CDR1 is SNHLY and CDR2 is FYNNEI. The V and J ends lost 8 bases and 9 bases respectively, with 11 bases between them. The CDR3 reads CASGSERPQHF. In DNA form, the CDR3 reads TGTGCCAGCGGATCCGAGCGGCCCCAGCATTTT. Supplemented by reference TRBV2 and TRBJ1-5, the full variable domain reads EPEVTQTPSHQVTQMGQEVILRCVPISNHLYFYWYRQILGQKVEFLVSFYNNEISEKSEIFDDQFSVERPDGSNFTLKIRSTKLEDSAMYFCASGSERPQHFGDGTRLSIL.

The rearrangement joins TRBV7-3 to TRBJ2-2, with TRBD1 as a possible D gene (5 bases). The V end was cut by 8 bases, the J end by 3 bases, with 25 bases between. This CDR3 has 18 residues. Germline values: CDR1 SGHTA, CDR2 FQGTGA. Written as DNA, the CDR3 is TGTGCCAGCCATCCGTGGGGTACTGACGGACATCACACCGGGGAGCTGTTTTTT. Translation gives CASHPWGTDGHHTGELFF.

The rearrangement links TRBV25-1 to TRBJ1-2; 12 bases are shared with TRBD1. V trimming: 6 bases; J trimming: 0 bases; junction bases outside the gene matches: 8. CDR1 and CDR2 from the germline V gene are MGHDK and SYGVNS. This CDR3 has 17 amino acids. DNA for the CDR3: TGTGCCAGCAGACCCCGGGACAGGGGGCCTTCTAACTATGGCTACACCTTC. Translated, it gives CASRPRDRGPSNYGYTF.

The chain joins TRBV11-2 to TRBJ2-5; D is perhaps TRBD2 (5 bases). The CDR3 sequence is 14 residues long. Trimming removed 5 bases at V and 2 bases at J, with 12 bases between. The germline V gene has CDR1 SGHAT and CDR2 FQNNGV. CDR3 DNA: TGTGCCAGCAGCCCACCGGGGTGGCAAGAGACCCAGTACTTC. It specifies CASSPPGWQETQYF.

The chain recombines TRBV7-7 with TRBJ2-5; TRBD1 agrees at 9 bases. After removal of 4 bases from V and 0 bases from J, the junction contained 9 bases not matched to a gene. Germline CDR1 is SSHAT and CDR2 is FNYEAQ (reference sequence). CDR3 size: 17 residues. Here the CDR3 DNA reads TGTGCCAGCAGCTCCCAGCCGGGACAGGGCAACCAAGAGACCCAGTACTTC. Residues: CASSSQPGQGNQETQYF.

The chain employs TRBV29-1 and TRBJ1-4; tentative D call: TRBD1 (5 bases). CDR3 length equals 13 residues. V was trimmed by 4 bases and J by 6 bases, leaving 12 bases between them. The germline V gene has CDR1 SQVTM and CDR2 ANQGSEA. The CDR3 sequence: CSVGHGTDEKLFF. The CDR3 region has the DNA TGCAGCGTTGGACACGGGACGGATGAAAAACTGTTTTTT.

J is TRBJ2-1 and V is TRBV28; TRBD2 aligns across 14 bases. Per the germline V gene, CDR1 is MDHEN and CDR2 is SYDVKM. The V and J ends lost 7 bases and 9 bases, in that order; junction bases with no gene match: 8. The CDR3 sequence is 15 residues long. The CDR3, as DNA: TGTGCCAGCATCCCGGGACTAGCGGGAGTAGGTGAGCAGTTCTTC. Translated, it gives CASIPGLAGVGEQFF.

This clone came up a few times. The rearrangement links TRBV5-1 to TRBJ1-1; tentative D call: TRBD1 (6 bases). The germline CDR1 and CDR2 sequences are SGHRS and YFSETQ. CDR3 length equals 15 residues. Trimming stripped 0 bases from V and 5 bases from J, with 14 bases between. The CDR3: CASSLVRGGGTEAFF. The CDR3 region has the DNA TGCGCCAGCAGCTTGGTTAGAGGGGGAGGGACTGAAGCTTTCTTT. Together with reference TRBV5-1 and TRBJ1-1, the CDR3 gives the full variable domain: KAGVTQTPRYLIKTRGQQVTLSCSPISGHRSVSWYQQTPGQGLQFLFEYFSETQRNKGNFPGRFSGRQFSNSRSEMNVSTLELGDSALYLCASSLVRGGGTEAFFGQGTRLTVV.

CDR3 sequence: CASSPLAGANTGELFF. The CDR3 nucleotides read TGTGCCAGCAGCCCCCTAGCGGGGGCGAACACCGGGGAGCTGTTTTTT. The genes are TRBV5-4 and TRBJ2-2; 10 bases match TRBD2. The CDR3 extends over 16 amino acids. From germline, CDR1 is SGHNT and CDR2 YYREEE (reference sequence). Trimming removed 4 bases from V and 0 bases from J; junction bases left unmatched: 3.

V usage is TRBV29-1 and J usage is TRBJ2-7; 8 nucleotides match TRBD2. CDR1 and CDR2 (germline): SQVTM, ANQGSEA. The trim removed 6 bases at V and 3 bases at J, leaving 10 bases unmatched. The CDR3 spans 14 residues. The CDR3 region is CSVAGESNIYEQYF. CDR3 bases: TGCAGCGTAGCGGGGGAATCGAACATCTACGAGCAGTACTTC.

As for this clone: This may arise from a read error, as a much more abundant clone is one base away. The chain is built from TRBV27 and TRBJ2-7; D gene unclear. Germline V gene lookup returns CDR1 MNHEY and CDR2 SMNVEV (reference sequence). The CDR3 is 11 residues long. V lost 5 bases to trimming and J lost 0 bases, with 2 bases between them. DNA for the CDR3: TGTGCCAGCAGTCCCTCCTACGAGCAGTACTTC. It is translated as CASSPSYEQYF.

This chain connects TRBV5-5 to TRBJ2-3; D gene ambiguous. The V and J ends lost 0 bases and 6 bases respectively, with 8 bases between them. Germline loops: CDR1 SGHKS, CDR2 YYEKEE (reference sequence). The CDR3 sequence is 13 residues long. The CDR3 here is CASSLASRDTQYF. The CDR3 bases are TGTGCCAGCAGCTTGGCGTCACGGGATACGCAGTATTTT. Looking up the rest from reference TRBV5-5 and TRBJ2-3 gives the full variable domain: DAGVTQSPTHLIKTRGQQVTLRCSPISGHKSVSWYQQVLGQGPQFIFQYYEKEERGRGNFPDRFSARQFPNYSSELNVNALLLGDSALYLCASSLASRDTQYFGPGTRLTVL.

The rearrangement uses TRBV19 and TRBJ1-3, with TRBD1 matching over 7 bases. Looked up from germline, CDR1 is LNHDA and CDR2 is SQIVND (reference sequence). V lost 8 bases, J lost 8 bases, and 15 bases stayed unmatched. The CDR3 loop spans 15 amino acids. The CDR3 reads CASWIPGQLKDTIYF. CDR3 bases: TGTGCCAGTTGGATCCCGGGACAGCTAAAGGACACCATATATTTT.

The chain combines TRBV18 with TRBJ1-2; 8 nucleotides align to TRBD1. The trim removed 5 bases at V and 2 bases at J, leaving 4 bases unmatched. Germline V gene sequence: CDR1 KGHSH, CDR2 LQKENI. CDR3 length: 14 residues. For the CDR3, the DNA is TGTGCCAGCTCAGACAGGGGAAAAAACTATGGCTACACCTTC. Protein sequence: CASSDRGKNYGYTF.

The table lists this clone with a few counts. The chain joins TRBV5-6 to TRBJ1-2; D perhaps matches TRBD1 (6 bases). Germline lookup yields CDR1 SGHDT and CDR2 YYEEEE. The CDR3 consists of 12 residues. V gave up 5 bases and J gave up 10 bases, with 15 bases separating them. For the CDR3, the DNA is TGTGCCAGCAGACATGACAGGATTCACTACACCTTC. This gives the protein CASRHDRIHYTF.